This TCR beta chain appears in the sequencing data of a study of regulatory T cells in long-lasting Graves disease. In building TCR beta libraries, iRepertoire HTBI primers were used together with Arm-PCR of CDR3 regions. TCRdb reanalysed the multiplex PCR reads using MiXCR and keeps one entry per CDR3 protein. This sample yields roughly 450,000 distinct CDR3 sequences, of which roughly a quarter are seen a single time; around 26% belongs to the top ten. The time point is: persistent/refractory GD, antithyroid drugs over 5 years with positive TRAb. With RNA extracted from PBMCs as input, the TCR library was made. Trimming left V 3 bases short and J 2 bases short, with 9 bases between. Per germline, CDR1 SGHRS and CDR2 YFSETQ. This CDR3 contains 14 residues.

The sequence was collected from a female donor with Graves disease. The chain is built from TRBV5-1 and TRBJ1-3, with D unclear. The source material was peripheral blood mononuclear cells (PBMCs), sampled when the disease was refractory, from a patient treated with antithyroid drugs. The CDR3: CASSSVPAGNTIYF. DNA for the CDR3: TGCGCCAGCAGCTCCGTGCCAGCTGGAAACACCATATATTTT.